These 18 T cell receptor beta chains were sequenced from one sample in a study of shared clonotypes between healthy human individuals. Sequenced by immunoSEQ multiplex PCR; TCRdb stores in-frame clones only, minus some. Here the sample spans roughly 95,000 clones, roughly 50% being singletons. Sequencing used PBMCs. The receptors were gathered from a woman between 40 and 50 years old in good health. Some clones in this sample may be carry-over from other donors' samples.

A few counts support this clone. A single base is all that separates this from a far larger clone, so a read error is likely. The sample has other DNA sequences that encode this CDR3 too. This chain uses TRBV2 with TRBJ1-1; D not resolved. Germline values: CDR1 SNHLY, CDR2 FYNNEI. The CDR3 runs 13 residues. Trimming shortened V by 2 bases and J by 1 base, and 5 bases separated the two germline ends. The CDR3 DNA reads TGTGCCAGCAGTGAACTCCCGAACACTGAAGCTTTCTTT. Amino acids: CASSELPNTEAFF.

The CDR3 loop is CASSHPGAGELFF. The CDR3 DNA reads TGTGCCAGCAGCCACCCCGGGGCCGGGGAGCTGTTTTTT. This chain connects TRBV7-9 to TRBJ2-2; tentative D call: TRBD2 (5 bases). Trimming took 5 bases from V and 6 from J, leaving 10 bases between them. Germline V gene sequence: CDR1 SEHNR, CDR2 FQNEAQ (reference sequence). The length of the CDR3 is 13 residues.

As regards this clone: Its ends do not fully match the called genes, so a read error is possible. The V and J genes are TRBV30 and TRBJ2-5, with TRBD2 identical over 11 bases. The better agreement between TRBJ2-7 and the DNA end casts doubt on the J call. The germline V gene has CDR1 GTSNPN and CDR2 SVGIG (reference sequence). This CDR3 spans 16 amino acids. The CDR3 loop is CAWSLLAGGPSNEQYF. CDR3 sequence (DNA): TGTGCCTGGAGTCTTTTAGCGGGAGGGCCCTCCAACGAGCAGTACTTC.

This clone has ten or more counts. CDR3 nucleotides: TGTGCCGCGACAGGGTTGAACACCGGGGAGCTGTTTTTT. Its translation is CAATGLNTGELFF. V usage is TRBV2 and J usage is TRBJ2-2; 7 nucleotides match TRBD1. J gave up 1 base and V 11 bases, and 4 bases lay outside the gene matches. The CDR3 has 13 residues. From germline, CDR1 is SNHLY and CDR2 FYNNEI.

The CDR3 spells CASSLVADTQYF. The CDR3 DNA follows: TGTGCCAGCAGCTTAGTCGCAGATACGCAGTATTTT. The J gene is TRBJ2-3, the V gene TRBV7-3, with D unresolved. The V end lost 2 bases, the J end lost 4 bases, and 4 bases lay between the germline ends. The CDR3 sequence is 12 residues long. CDR1 SGHTA and CDR2 FQGTGA come from the germline V gene.

This sequence joins TRBV14 and TRBJ1-2; D uncertain. CDR3 size: 14 residues. CDR1 and CDR2 from the germline V gene are SGHDN and FVKESK. V lost 5 bases and J 8 bases, leaving 18 bases between the germline ends. The CDR3 here is CASSVGGQTKGYTF. In nucleotides, the CDR3 is TGTGCCAGCAGCGTAGGCGGGCAGACCAAGGGCTACACCTTC.

This clone showed up many times. The identical CDR3 is also encoded by other nucleotide sequences in the sample. Here the CDR3 reads CASSLEGNSEKLFF. The DNA for the CDR3 is TGCGCCAGCAGCTTGGAAGGAAACAGCGAAAAACTGTTTTTT. V gene TRBV5-1 combines with J gene TRBJ1-4, with no clear D. V lost 0 bases, J lost 8 bases, and 11 bases lay in between. CDR1 is SGHRS and CDR2 is YFSETQ in the germline V gene. The CDR3 has 14 amino acids.

The chain combines TRBV28 with TRBJ1-1; D remains unclear. Germline CDR1 reads MDHEN; CDR2 reads SYDVKM. Trimming cost V 6 bases and J 7 bases, with 15 bases left between them. The length of the CDR3 is 13 residues. The CDR3 DNA follows: TGTGCCAGCAGAGGTAGCCCGCTAATTGAAGCTTTCTTT. Protein: CASRGSPLIEAFF.

The CDR3 DNA follows: TGTGCCAGCAGTCCCGACGGAGGTAGCAATCAGCCCCAGCATTTT. This encodes CASSPDGGSNQPQHF. The gene calls are TRBV6-4 and TRBJ1-5, with D uncertain. The germline V gene has CDR1 MRHNA and CDR2 SNTAGT. The CDR3 contains 15 residues. V lost 5 bases and J lost 0, with 11 bases in between.

The table lists this clone with many counts. This rearrangement joins TRBV6-1 to TRBJ1-4, with 8 positions matching TRBD1. V was clipped by 6 bases and J by 8 bases; unmatched bases: 11. The germline gives CDR1 MNHNS, CDR2 SASEGT. The CDR3 length is 15 residues. The CDR3 DNA reads as TGTGCCAGCAGGGCCTGGACAGGGTCGGACGAAAAACTGTTTTTT. Translation gives CASRAWTGSDEKLFF.

The gene calls are TRBV28 and TRBJ2-7, with 7 bases matching TRBD2. Unmatched junction bases numbered 11, after V lost 8 bases and J lost 1 base. From germline, CDR1 is MDHEN and CDR2 SYDVKM. The CDR3 is made up of 15 amino acids. The CDR3 loop reads CASAERAGLSYEQYF. DNA for the CDR3: TGTGCCAGCGCCGAGCGAGCGGGACTTTCCTACGAGCAGTACTTC.

This clone was found a few times. The chain recombines TRBV7-2 with TRBJ2-1, with D possibly being TRBD2 (6 bases). Trimming pared 3 bases from V and 5 bases from J, leaving 8 bases between. This CDR3 spans 13 amino acids. The germline V gene has CDR1 SGHTA and CDR2 FQGNSA. This CDR3 is CASSFRGNNEQFF. For the CDR3, the DNA is TGTGCCAGCAGCTTTCGGGGGAACAATGAGCAGTTCTTC.

This clone was recorded many times. This chain uses TRBV7-9 with TRBJ2-5, with D unresolved. With 1 base removed from V and 4 bases from J, the gap between germline ends came to 7 bases. Germline lookup yields CDR1 SEHNR and CDR2 FQNEAQ (reference sequence). The CDR3 loop spans 13 amino acids. DNA of the CDR3: TGTGCCAGCAGCTTAGGTTTTTCAGAGACCCAGTACTTC. It is translated as CASSLGFSETQYF.

The chain links TRBV9 to TRBJ2-1; D not certain. Germline assignment: CDR1 SGDLS and CDR2 YYNGEE. Trimming cost V 0 bases and J 4 bases, with 8 bases left between them. The CDR3 runs 14 residues. In nucleotides, the CDR3 is TGTGCCAGCAGCGTAGTTGGTAGGTACAATGAGCAGTTCTTC. Translating it yields CASSVVGRYNEQFF.

The rearrangement uses TRBV5-4 and TRBJ2-3, with a weak D call TRBD1 (6 bases). This CDR3 region has 13 residues. V was pared by 4 bases and J by 5 bases, with 11 bases between. Germline loops: CDR1 SGHNT, CDR2 YYREEE (reference sequence). The CDR3 sequence: CASSGPGQDTQYF. CDR3 DNA sequence: TGTGCCAGCAGCGGCCCGGGACAAGATACGCAGTATTTT.

This clone was seen only a few times. This chain links TRBV30 with TRBJ1-1; the match to TRBD1 covers 8 bases. From germline, CDR1 is GTSNPN and CDR2 SVGIG (reference sequence). The CDR3 contains 14 residues. V lost 5 bases to trimming and J lost 2 bases; unmatched junction nucleotides: 7. The CDR3 region is CAWYPGQANTEAFF. In nucleotides, the CDR3 is TGTGCCTGGTATCCGGGACAGGCCAACACTGAAGCTTTCTTT.

This clone was seen repeatedly, ten times or more. The CDR3 here is CASTAPSRYEQYF. The CDR3 bases are TGTGCCAGCACCGCGCCAAGTAGGTACGAGCAGTACTTC. V usage is TRBV2 and J usage is TRBJ2-7; unclear D gene. The CDR3 extends over 13 amino acids. Trimming cost V 7 bases and J 4 bases, with 14 bases left between them. Germline V lookup: CDR1 SNHLY, CDR2 FYNNEI.

This clone was counted at least ten times. The chain has TRBV7-2 and TRBJ2-7; a weak D match, TRBD2 (6 bases). This CDR3 spans 12 amino acids. The germline gives CDR1 SGHTA, CDR2 FQGNSA. The V gene lost 3 bases and the J gene lost 4 bases, with 7 bases spanning the gap. CDR3 nucleotide sequence: TGTGCCAGCAGCTTTAGCGGATACGAGCAGTACTTC. Amino acid sequence: CASSFSGYEQYF.